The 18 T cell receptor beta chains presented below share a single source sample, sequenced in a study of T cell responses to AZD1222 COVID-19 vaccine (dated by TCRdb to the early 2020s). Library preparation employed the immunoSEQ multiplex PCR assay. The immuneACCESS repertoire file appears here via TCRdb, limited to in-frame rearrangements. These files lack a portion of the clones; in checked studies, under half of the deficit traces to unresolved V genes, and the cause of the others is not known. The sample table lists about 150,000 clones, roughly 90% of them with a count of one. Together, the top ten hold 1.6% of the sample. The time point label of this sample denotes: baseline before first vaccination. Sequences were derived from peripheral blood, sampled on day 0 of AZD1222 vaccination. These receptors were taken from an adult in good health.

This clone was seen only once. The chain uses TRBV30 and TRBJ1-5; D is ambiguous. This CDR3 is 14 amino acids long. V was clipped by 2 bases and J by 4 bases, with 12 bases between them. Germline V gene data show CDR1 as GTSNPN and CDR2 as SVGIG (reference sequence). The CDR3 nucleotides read TGTGCCTGGAGTCCCCTGTTAGGGAATCAGCCCCAGCATTTT. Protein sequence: CAWSPLLGNQPQHF.

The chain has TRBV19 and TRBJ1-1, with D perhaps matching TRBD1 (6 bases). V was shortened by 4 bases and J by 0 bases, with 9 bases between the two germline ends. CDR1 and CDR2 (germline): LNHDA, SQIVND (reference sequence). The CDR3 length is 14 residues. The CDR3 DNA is TGTGCCAGTAGTACCGGGACACTGAACACTGAAGCTTTCTTT. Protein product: CASSTGTLNTEAFF.

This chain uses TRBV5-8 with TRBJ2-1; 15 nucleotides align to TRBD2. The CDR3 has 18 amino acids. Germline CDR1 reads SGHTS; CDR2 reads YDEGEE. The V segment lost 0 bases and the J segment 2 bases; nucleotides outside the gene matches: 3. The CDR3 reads CASSLGTSGGAPYNEQFF. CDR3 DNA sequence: TGTGCCAGCAGCTTGGGGACTAGCGGGGGGGCCCCCTACAATGAGCAGTTCTTC.

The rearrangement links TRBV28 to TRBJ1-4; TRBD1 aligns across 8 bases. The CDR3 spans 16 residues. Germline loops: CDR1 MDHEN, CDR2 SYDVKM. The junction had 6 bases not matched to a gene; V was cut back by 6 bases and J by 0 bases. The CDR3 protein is CASRAQGGTTNEKLFF. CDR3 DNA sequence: TGTGCCAGCAGGGCACAGGGGGGAACAACTAATGAAAAACTGTTTTTT.

CDR3 sequence: CASSLSWDTEAFF. Written as DNA, the CDR3 is TGTGCCAGCAGTTTAAGTTGGGACACTGAAGCTTTCTTT. This chain links TRBV12-3 or TRBV12-4 with TRBJ1-1; D remains ambiguous. The CDR3 has 13 amino acids. The ends were cut back, 2 bases at V and 3 bases at J, with 7 bases in the middle.

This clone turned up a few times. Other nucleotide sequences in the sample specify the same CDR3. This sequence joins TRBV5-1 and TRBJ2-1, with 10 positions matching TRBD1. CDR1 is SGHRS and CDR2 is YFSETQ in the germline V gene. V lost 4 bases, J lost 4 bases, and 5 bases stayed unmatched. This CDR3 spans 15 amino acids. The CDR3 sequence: CASSLDRGKYNEQFF. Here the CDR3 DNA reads TGCGCCAGCAGCCTGGACAGGGGGAAATACAATGAGCAGTTCTTC. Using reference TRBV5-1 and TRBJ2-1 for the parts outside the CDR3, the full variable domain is KAGVTQTPRYLIKTRGQQVTLSCSPISGHRSVSWYQQTPGQGLQFLFEYFSETQRNKGNFPGRFSGRQFSNSRSEMNVSTLELGDSALYLCASSLDRGKYNEQFFGPGTRLTVL.

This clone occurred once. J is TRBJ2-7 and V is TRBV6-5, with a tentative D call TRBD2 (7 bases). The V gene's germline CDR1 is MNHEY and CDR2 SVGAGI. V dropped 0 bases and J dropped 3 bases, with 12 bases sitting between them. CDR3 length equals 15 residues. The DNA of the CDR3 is TGTGCCAGCAGTTACTCACGGGGGGCCGGCTACGAGCAGTACTTC. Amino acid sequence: CASSYSRGAGYEQYF.

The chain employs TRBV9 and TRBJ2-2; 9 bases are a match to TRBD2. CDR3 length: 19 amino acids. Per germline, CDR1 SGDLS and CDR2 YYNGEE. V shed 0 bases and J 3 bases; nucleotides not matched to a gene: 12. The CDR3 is CASSVEREAGGPDTGELFF. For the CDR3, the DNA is TGTGCCAGCAGCGTAGAGAGGGAAGCGGGGGGCCCGGACACCGGGGAGCTGTTTTTT. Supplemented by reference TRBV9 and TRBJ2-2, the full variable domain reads DSGVTQTPKHLITATGQRVTLRCSPRSGDLSVYWYQQSLDQGLQFLIQYYNGEERAKGNILERFSAQQFPDLHSELNLSSLELGDSALYFCASSVEREAGGPDTGELFFGEGSRLTVL.

CDR3 nucleotides: TGTGCCAGCAGTTTATCGTTAGGGAGAGGCTACACCTTC. It encodes CASSLSLGRGYTF. This chain links TRBV27 with TRBJ1-2; the D is unclear. The CDR3 covers 13 residues. Trimming stripped 0 bases from V and 8 bases from J, with 10 bases between. The germline V gene has CDR1 MNHEY and CDR2 SMNVEV (reference sequence).

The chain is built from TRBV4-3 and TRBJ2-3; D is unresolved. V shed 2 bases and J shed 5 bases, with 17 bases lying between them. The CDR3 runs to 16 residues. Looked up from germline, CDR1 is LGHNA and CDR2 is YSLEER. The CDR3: CASSQSGRGWEDTQYF. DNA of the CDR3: TGCGCCAGCAGCCAATCAGGCCGAGGATGGGAAGATACGCAGTATTTT.

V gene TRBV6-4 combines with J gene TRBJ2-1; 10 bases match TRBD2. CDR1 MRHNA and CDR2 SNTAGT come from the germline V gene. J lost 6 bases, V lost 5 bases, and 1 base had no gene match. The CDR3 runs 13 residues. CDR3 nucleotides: TGTGCCAGCAGTAGCGGGGGGGCCAATGAGCAGTTCTTC. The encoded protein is CASSSGGANEQFF.

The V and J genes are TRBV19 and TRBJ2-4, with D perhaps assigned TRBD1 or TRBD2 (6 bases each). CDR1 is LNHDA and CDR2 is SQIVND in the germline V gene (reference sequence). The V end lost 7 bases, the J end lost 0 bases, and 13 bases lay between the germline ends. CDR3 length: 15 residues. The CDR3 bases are TGTGCCAGTACCCCGGAGGGGGTAGCCAAAAACATTCAGTACTTC. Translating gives CASTPEGVAKNIQYF.

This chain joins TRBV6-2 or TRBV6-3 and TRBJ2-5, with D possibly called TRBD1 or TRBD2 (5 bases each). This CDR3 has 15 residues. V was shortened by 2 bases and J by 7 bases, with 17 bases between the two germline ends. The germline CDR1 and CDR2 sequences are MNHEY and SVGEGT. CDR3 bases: TGTGCCAGCAGTTACCGAGGGGCCTTGTACGGGACCCAGTACTTC. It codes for CASSYRGALYGTQYF.

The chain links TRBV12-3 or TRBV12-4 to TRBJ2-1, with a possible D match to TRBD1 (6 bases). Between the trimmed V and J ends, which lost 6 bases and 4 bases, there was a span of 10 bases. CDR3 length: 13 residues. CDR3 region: CASRDGTYNEQFF. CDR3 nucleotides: TGTGCCAGCAGAGATGGGACATACAATGAGCAGTTCTTC.

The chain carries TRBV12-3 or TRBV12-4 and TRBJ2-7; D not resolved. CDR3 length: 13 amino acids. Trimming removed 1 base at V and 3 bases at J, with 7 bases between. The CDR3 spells CASSLETSYEQYF. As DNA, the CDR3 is TGTGCCAGCAGTTTAGAGACAAGCTACGAGCAGTACTTC.

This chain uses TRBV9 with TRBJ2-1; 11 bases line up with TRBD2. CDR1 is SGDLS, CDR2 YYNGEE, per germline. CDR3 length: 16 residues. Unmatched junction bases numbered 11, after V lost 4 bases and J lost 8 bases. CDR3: CASSSPTSGSSDEQFF. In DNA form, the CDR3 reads TGTGCCAGCAGCTCCCCTACTAGCGGGAGTTCGGATGAGCAGTTCTTC.

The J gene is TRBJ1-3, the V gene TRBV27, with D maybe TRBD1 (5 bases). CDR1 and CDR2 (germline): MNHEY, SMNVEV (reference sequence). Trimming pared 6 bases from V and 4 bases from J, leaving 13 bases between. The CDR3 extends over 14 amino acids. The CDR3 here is CASSPGAAGNTIYF. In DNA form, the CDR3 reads TGTGCCAGCAGCCCCGGGGCGGCGGGAAACACCATATATTTT.

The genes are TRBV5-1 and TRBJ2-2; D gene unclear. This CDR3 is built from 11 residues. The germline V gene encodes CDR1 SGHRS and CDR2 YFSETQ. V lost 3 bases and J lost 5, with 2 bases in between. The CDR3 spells CASSWTGELFF. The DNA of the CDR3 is TGCGCCAGCAGCTGGACCGGGGAGCTGTTTTTT.